This record concerns one T cell receptor (beta chain) sequence. J was trimmed by 2 bases and V by 0 bases; bases with no gene match: 5. Germline V gene lookup returns CDR1 SGHTS and CDR2 YDEGEE. The CDR3 sequence is 15 residues long. Study processing details: Cell counts per sample came from amplifying reference gene primers. Assay used: immunoSEQ multiplex PCR; TCRdb lists only in-frame clones, some missing. For V, J and clone size, that table is used; D and trimming come from the DNA. The repertoire holds around 120,000 clones, 65% to 85% seen once, with around 1.9% in the top ten. The data originate from a study of blood T cell repertoires in COVID-19. In the study overall: Whether acute or convalescent, the COVID-19 samples came from the United States, Italy and Spain.

The sequence was obtained from a man in his 70s with acute or convalescent COVID-19. The chain couples TRBV5-8 to TRBJ2-7, with 7 bases aligning to TRBD1. Sequences were obtained from peripheral blood. CDR3 sequence reads: CASSLGGTDPYEQYF. The CDR3 DNA follows: TGTGCCAGCAGCTTGGGGGGGACAGACCCCTACGAGCAGTACTTC. Based on the CDR3 plus reference TRBV5-8 and TRBJ2-7, the full variable domain is EAGVTQSPTHLIKTRGQQATLRCSPISGHTSVYWYQQALGLGLQFLLWYDEGEERNRGNFPPRFSGRQFPNYSSELNVNALELEDSALYLCASSLGGTDPYEQYFGPGTRLTVT.